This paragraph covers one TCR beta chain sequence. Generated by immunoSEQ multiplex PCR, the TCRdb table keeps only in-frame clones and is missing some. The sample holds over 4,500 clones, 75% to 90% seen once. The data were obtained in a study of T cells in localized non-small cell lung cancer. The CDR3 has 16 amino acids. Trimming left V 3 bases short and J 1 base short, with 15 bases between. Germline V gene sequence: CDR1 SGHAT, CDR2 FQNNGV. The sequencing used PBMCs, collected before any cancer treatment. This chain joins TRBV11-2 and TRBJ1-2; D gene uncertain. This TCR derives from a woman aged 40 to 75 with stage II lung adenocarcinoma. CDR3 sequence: CASSLVASTLNYGYTF. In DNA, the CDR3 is TGTGCCAGCAGCTTGGTGGCCAGTACTCTTAACTATGGCTACACCTTC.